This T cell receptor beta chain was recorded in a study of PD-1 blockade in classical Hodgkin lymphoma. The CDR3 contains 16 residues. The ends were cut back, 1 base at V and 0 bases at J, with 10 bases in the middle. Germline V gene lookup returns CDR1 SNHLY and CDR2 FYNNEI. The study, taken as a whole, reports: Patients starting nivolumab less than 1 year after ASCT had lower diversity and were excluded from later analyses. A significant rise in TCR diversity by C4D1 was seen for CD4+ but not CD8+ cells.

Every patient experienced relapse after autologous stem cell transplantation, and brentuximab vedotin exposure varied. Magnetic negative selection, applied to thawed PBMCs, was used to isolate the CD8+ T cells. Assay used: immunoSEQ multiplex PCR; TCRdb lists only in-frame clones, some missing. The sample has about 950 clones, roughly four fifths seen once; the top ten hold about 28%. On this clone itself: Its antigen remains unidentified.

The source of this sequence is a human donor with classical Hodgkin lymphoma. Sample: CD8+ T cells from blood, taken at baseline. The chain employs TRBV2 and TRBJ1-5, with D perhaps matching TRBD1 (5 bases). CDR3: CASSEVTGYSNQPQHF. Written as DNA, the CDR3 is TGTGCCAGCAGTGAAGTTACAGGATATAGCAATCAGCCCCAGCATTTT.